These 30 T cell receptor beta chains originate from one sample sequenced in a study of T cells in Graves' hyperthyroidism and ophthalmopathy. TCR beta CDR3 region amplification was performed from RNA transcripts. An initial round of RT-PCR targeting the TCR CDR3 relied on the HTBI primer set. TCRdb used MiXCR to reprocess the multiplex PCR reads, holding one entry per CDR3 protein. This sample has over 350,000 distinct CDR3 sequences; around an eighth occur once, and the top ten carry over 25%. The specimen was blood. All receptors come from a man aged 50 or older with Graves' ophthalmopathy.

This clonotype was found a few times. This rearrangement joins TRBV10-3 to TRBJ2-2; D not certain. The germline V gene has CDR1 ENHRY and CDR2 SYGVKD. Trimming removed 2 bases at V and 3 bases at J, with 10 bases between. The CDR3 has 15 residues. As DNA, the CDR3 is TGTGCCATCAGTGAGGAAGGGCTGGACACCGGGGAGCTGTTTTTT. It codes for CAISEEGLDTGELFF.

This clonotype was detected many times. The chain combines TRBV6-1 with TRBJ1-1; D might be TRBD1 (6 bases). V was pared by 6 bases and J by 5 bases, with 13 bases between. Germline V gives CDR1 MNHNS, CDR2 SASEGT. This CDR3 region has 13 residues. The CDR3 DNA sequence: TGTGCCAGCAGAACAGGGCGGAGTACTGAAGCTTTCTTT. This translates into CASRTGRSTEAFF.

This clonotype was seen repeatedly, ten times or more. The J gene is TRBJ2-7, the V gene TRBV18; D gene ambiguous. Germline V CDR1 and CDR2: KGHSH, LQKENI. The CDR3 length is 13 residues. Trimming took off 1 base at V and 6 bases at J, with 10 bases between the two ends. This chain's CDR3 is CASSPREAGEQYF. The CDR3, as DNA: TGTGCCAGCTCACCACGGGAAGCTGGCGAGCAGTACTTC.

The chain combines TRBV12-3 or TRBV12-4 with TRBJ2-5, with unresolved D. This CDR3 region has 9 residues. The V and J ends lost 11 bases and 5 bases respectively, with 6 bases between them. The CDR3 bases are TGTGCCCCTAAGGAGACCCAGTACTTC. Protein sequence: CAPKETQYF.

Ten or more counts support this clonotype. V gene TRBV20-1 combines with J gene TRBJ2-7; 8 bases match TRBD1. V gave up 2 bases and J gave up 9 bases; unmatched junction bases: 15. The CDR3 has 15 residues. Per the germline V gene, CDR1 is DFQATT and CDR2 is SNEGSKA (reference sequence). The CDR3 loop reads CSARSPDRVVYVQYF. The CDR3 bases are TGCAGTGCTAGATCCCCGGACAGGGTCGTCTATGTGCAGTACTTC.

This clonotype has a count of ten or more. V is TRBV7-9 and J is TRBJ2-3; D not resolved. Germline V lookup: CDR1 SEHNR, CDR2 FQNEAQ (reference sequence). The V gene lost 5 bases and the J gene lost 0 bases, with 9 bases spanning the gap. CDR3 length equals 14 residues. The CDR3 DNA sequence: TGTGCCAGCAGCCCGAGCTTCAGCACAGATACGCAGTATTTT. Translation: CASSPSFSTDTQYF. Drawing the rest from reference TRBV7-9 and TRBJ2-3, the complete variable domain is DTGVSQNPRHKITKRGQNVTFRCDPISEHNRLYWYRQTLGQGPEFLTYFQNEAQLEKSRLLSDRFSAERPKGSFSTLEIQRTEQGDSAMYLCASSPSFSTDTQYFGPGTRLTVL.

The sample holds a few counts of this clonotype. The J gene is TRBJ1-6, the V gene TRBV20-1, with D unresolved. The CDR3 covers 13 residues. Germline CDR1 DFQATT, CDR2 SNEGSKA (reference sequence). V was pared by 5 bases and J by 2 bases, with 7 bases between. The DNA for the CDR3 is TGCAGTGCTCCCTTTGCCTATAATTCACCCCTCCACTTT. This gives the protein CSAPFAYNSPLHF.

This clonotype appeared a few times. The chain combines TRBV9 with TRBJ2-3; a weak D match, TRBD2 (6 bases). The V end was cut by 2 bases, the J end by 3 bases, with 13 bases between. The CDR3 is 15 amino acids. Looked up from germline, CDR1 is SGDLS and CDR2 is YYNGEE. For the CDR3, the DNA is TGTGCCAGCAGCGTTGGGGGGATAGTGACAGATACGCAGTATTTT. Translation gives CASSVGGIVTDTQYF.

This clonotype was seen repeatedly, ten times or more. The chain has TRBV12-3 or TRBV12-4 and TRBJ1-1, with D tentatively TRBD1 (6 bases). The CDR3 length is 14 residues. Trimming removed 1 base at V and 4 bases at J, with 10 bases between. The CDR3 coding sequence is TGTGCCAGCAGTTTAGGAGGGGGGAGCACTGAAGCTTTCTTT. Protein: CASSLGGGSTEAFF.

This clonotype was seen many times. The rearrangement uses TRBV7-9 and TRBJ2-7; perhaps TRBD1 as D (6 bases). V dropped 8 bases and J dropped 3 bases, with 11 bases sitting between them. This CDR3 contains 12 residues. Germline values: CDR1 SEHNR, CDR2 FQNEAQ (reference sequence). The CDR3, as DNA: TGTGCCAGCCGACAGGATTACTACGAGCAGTACTTC. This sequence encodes CASRQDYYEQYF.

The CDR3 sequence is CATSDPGQHNEQFF. The CDR3 DNA reads TGTGCCACCAGTGACCCCGGACAGCACAATGAGCAGTTCTTC. This chain uses TRBV24-1 with TRBJ2-1; weak D call: TRBD1 (6 bases). The CDR3 consists of 14 residues. Germline lookup yields CDR1 KGHDR and CDR2 SFDVKD. V was cut by 4 bases and J by 5 bases, with 11 bases left in between.

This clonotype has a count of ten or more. This CDR3 reads CASTASGSTDTQYF. The CDR3 bases are TGTGCCAGCACCGCTAGCGGTAGCACAGATACGCAGTATTTT. The chain recombines TRBV6-1 with TRBJ2-3, with 7 bases that match TRBD2. Germline trimming cut 7 bases from V and 0 bases from J; bases unmatched to any gene: 4. Germline CDR1 MNHNS, CDR2 SASEGT. This CDR3 region has 14 residues.

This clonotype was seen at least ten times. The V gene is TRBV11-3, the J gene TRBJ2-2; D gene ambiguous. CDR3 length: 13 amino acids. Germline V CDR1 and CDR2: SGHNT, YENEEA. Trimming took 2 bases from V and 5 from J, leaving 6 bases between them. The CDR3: CASSLSTTGELFF. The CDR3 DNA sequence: TGTGCCAGCAGCTTATCTACGACCGGGGAGCTGTTTTTT.

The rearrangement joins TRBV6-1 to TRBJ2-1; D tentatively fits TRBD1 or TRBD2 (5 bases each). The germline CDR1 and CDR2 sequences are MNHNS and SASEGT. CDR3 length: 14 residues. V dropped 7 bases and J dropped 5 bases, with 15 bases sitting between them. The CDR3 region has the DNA TGTGCCAGCACCAAACGGGGCCTAAACAATGAGCAGTTCTTC. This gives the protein CASTKRGLNNEQFF.

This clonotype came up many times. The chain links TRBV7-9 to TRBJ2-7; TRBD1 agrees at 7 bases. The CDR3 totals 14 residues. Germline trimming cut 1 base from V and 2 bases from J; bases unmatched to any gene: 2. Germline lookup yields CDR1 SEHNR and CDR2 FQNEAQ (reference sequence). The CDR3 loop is CASSLGGQTYEQYF. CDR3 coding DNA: TGTGCCAGCAGCTTAGGGGGACAGACCTACGAGCAGTACTTC.

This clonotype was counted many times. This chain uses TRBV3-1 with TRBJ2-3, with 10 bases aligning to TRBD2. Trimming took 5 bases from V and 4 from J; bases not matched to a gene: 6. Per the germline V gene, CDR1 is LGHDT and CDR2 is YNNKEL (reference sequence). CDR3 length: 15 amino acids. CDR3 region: CASSSSGSISDTQYF. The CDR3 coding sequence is TGTGCCAGCAGCTCTAGCGGGAGTATCTCAGATACGCAGTATTTT.

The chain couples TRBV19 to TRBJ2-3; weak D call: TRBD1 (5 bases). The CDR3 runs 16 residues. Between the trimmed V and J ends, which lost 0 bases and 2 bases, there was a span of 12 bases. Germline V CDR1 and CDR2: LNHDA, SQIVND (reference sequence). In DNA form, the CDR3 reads TGTGCCAGTAGTATAGACAGGGAACCCCCCACAGATACGCAGTATTTT. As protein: CASSIDREPPTDTQYF.

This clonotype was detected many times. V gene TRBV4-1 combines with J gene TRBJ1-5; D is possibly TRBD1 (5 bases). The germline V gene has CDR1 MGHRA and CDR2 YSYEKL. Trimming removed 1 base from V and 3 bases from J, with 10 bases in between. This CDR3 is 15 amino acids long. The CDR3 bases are TGCGCCAGCAGCCAAGGTCAGGGTAACAATCAGCCCCAGCATTTT. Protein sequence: CASSQGQGNNQPQHF.

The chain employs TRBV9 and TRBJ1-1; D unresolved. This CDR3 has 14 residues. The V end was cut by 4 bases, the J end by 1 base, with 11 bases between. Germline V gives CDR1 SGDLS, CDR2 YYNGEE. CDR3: CASSRSGSNTEAFF. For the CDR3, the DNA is TGTGCCAGCAGCAGATCGGGGTCGAACACTGAAGCTTTCTTT.

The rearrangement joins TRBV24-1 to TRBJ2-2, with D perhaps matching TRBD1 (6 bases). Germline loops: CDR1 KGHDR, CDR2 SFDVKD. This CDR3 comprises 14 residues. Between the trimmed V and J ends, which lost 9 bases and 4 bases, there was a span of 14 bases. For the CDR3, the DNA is TGTGCCACCCGATTGACAGGATCCACCGGGGAGCTGTTTTTT. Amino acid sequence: CATRLTGSTGELFF.

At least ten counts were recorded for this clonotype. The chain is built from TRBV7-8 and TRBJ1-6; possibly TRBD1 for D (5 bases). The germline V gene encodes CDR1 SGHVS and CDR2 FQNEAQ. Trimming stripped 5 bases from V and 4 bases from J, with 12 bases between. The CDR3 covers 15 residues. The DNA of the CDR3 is TGTGCCAGCAGCCCCCGGACAACATATAATTCACCCCTCCACTTT. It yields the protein CASSPRTTYNSPLHF.

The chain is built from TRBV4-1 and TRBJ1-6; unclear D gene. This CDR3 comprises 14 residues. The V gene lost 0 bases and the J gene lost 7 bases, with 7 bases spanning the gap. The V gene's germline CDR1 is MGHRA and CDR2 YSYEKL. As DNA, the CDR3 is TGCGCCAGCAGCCAAGATTGGAGGAATTCACCCCTCCACTTT. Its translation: CASSQDWRNSPLHF.

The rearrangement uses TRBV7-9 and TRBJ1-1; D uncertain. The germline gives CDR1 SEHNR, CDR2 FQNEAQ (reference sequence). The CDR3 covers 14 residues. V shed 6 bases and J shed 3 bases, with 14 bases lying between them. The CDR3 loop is CASSEEFRDTEAFF. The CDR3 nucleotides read TGTGCCAGCAGTGAAGAATTCCGGGACACTGAAGCTTTCTTT.

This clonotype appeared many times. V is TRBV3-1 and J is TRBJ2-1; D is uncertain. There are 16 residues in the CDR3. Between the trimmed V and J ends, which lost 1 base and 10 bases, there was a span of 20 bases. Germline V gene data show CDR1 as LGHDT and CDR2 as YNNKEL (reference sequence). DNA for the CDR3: TGTGCCAGCAGCCAAGGGTATGGCGCAAACTCTGGAGAGCAGTTCTTC. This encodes CASSQGYGANSGEQFF.

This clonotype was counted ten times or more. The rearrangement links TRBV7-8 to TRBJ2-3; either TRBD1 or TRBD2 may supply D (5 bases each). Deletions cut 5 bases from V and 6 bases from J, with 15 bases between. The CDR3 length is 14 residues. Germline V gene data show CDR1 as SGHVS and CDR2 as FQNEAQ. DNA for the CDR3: TGTGCCAGCAGCCCAAGTAACGGGGCCGATACGCAGTATTTT. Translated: CASSPSNGADTQYF. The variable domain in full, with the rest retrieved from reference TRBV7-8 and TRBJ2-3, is GAGVSQSPRYKVAKRGQDVALRCDPISGHVSLFWYQQALGQGPEFLTYFQNEAQLDKSGLPSDRFFAERPEGSVSTLKIQRTQQEDSAVYLCASSPSNGADTQYFGPGTRLTVL.

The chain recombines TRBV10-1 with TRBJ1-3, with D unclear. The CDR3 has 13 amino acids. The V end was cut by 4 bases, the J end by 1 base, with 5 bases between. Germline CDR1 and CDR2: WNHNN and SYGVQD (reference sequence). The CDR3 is CASSVASGNTIYF. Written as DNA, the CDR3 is TGCGCCAGCAGTGTGGCATCTGGAAACACCATATATTTT.

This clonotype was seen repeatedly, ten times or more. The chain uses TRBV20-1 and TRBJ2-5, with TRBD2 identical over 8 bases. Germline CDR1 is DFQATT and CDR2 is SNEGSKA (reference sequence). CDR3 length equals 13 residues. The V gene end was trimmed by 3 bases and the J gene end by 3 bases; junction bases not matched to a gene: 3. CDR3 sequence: CSARGTREETQYF. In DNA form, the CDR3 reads TGCAGTGCTAGGGGGACTAGAGAAGAGACCCAGTACTTC.

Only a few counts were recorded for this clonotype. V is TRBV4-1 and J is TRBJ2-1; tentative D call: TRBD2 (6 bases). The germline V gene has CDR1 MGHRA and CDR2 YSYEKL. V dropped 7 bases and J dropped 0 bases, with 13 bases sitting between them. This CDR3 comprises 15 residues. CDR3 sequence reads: CASTPEGSSYNEQFF. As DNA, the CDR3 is TGCGCCAGCACCCCGGAGGGGAGCTCCTACAATGAGCAGTTCTTC.

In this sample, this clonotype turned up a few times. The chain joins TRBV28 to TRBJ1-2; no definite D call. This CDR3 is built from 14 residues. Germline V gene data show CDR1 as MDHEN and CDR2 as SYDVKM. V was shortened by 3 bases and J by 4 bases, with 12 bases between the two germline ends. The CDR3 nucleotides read TGTGCCAGCAGTTTCTTCGGCCGACGCTATGGCTACACCTTC. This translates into CASSFFGRRYGYTF.

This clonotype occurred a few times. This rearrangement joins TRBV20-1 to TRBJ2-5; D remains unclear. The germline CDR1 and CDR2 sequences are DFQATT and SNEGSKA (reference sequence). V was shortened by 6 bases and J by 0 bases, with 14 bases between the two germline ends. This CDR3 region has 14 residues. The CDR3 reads CSATPLGNQETQYF. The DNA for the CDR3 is TGCAGTGCAACTCCCCTGGGAAACCAAGAGACCCAGTACTTC.